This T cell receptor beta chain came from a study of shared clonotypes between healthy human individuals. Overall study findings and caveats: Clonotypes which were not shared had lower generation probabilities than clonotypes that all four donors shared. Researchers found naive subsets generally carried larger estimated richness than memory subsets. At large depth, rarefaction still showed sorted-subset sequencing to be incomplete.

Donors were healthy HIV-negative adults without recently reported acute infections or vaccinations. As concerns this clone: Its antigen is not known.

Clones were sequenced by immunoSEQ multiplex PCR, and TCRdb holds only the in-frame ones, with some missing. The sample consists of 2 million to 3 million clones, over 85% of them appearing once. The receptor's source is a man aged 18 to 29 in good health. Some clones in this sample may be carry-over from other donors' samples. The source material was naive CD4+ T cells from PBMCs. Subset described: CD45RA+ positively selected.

The CDR3 reads CASTRTGFAIYNEQFF. In DNA form, the CDR3 reads TGTGCCAGCACAAGGACAGGCTTTGCTATCTACAATGAGCAGTTCTTC. The genes are TRBV27 and TRBJ2-1, with 7 positions matching TRBD1. The CDR3 covers 16 residues. V lost 7 bases, J lost 3 bases, and 12 bases stayed unmatched. Germline CDR1 MNHEY, CDR2 SMNVEV (reference sequence).